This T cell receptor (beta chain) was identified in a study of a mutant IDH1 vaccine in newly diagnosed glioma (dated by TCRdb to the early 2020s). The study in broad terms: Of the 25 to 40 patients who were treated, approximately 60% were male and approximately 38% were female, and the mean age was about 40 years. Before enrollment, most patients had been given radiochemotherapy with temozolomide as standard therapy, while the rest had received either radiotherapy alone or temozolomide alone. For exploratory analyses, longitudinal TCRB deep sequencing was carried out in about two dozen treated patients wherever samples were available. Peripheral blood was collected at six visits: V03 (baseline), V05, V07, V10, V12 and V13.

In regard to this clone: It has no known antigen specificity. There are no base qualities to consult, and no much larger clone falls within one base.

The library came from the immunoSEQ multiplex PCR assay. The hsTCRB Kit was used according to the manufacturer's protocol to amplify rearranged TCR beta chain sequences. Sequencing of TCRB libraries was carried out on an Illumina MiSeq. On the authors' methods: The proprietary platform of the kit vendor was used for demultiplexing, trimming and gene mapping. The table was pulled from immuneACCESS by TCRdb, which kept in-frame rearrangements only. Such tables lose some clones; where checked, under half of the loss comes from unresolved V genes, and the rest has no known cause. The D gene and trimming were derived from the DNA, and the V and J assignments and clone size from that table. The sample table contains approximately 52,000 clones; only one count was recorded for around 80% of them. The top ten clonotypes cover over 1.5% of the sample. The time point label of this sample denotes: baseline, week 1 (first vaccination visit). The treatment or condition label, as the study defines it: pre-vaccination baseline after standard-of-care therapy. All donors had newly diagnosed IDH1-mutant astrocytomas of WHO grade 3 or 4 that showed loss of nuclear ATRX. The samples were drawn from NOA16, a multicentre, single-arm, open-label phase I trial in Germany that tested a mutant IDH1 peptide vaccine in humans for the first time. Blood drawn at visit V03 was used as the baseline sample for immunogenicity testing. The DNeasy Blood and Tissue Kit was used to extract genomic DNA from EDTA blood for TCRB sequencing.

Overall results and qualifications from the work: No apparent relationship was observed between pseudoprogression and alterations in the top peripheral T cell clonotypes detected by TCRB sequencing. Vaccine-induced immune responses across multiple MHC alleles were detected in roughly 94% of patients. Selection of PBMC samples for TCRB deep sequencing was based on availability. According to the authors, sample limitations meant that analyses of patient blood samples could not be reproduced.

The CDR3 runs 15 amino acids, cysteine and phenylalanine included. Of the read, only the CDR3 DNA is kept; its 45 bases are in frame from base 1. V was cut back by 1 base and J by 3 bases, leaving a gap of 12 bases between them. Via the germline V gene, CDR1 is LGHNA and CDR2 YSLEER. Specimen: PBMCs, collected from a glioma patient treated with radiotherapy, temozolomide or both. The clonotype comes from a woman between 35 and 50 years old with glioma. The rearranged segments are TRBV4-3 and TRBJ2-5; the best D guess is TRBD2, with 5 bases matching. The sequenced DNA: TGCGCCAGCAGCCAAGTCAGTGCCGGGGAAGAGACCCAGTACTTC. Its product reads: CASSQVSAGEETQYF.